This T cell receptor (beta chain) originates from a study of shared clonotypes between healthy human individuals. Assay: immunoSEQ multiplex PCR; the TCRdb copy retains only in-frame clones and omits some. The top ten clones hold approximately 0.37% of a sample with some 2,500,000 clones, roughly 93% of them seen once. CDR3 length: 16 amino acids. CDR1 and CDR2 from the germline V gene are SGHTS and YDEGEE. After removal of 7 bases from V and 2 bases from J, the junction contained 11 bases not matched to a gene. This TCR came from a man younger than 35 in good health. Some clones in this sample may be carry-over from other donors' samples. The chain carries TRBV5-8 and TRBJ2-3; 9 bases line up with TRBD1. Sequencing was done on a sample of naive CD4+ T cells from PBMCs. Sample subset: CD45RA+ positively selected. In DNA, the CDR3 is TGTGCCAGCGCCTCGGGGACAGGGATAATCACAGATACGCAGTATTTT. Translated, it gives CASASGTGIITDTQYF.